A single sample is the source of the 31 T cell receptor beta chains below, sequenced in a study of T-cell memory formation after mild COVID-19 (dated by TCRdb to the early 2020s). Library preparation employed 5' RACE. The sequencer listed for this sample is Illumina NovaSeq 6000. Using fastp at Q25 and MiXCR, TCRdb reprocessed the public reads and kept productive beta chains. Duplicate CDR3 protein sequences are folded into a single record with the most common DNA and genes. Present in this sample are hundreds of thousands of distinct CDR3 sequences, approximately 13% of which were seen just once. The top ten clonotypes cover approximately 22% of the sample. Sequencing input: PBMCs or a T cell subset sorted from them (not recorded which). The origin of the receptors is a man aged 18 to 30 who had mild COVID-19 (a few samples of this study predate the infection). The sample titles of this study are shuffled in the database, so cell type and time point are left out; the donor was told from shared clones.

The J gene is TRBJ1-2, the V gene TRBV19; D gene ambiguous. In germline, CDR1 is LNHDA, CDR2 SQIVND (reference sequence). The CDR3 length is 14 residues. Trimming shortened V by 3 bases and J by 0 bases, and 8 bases separated the two germline ends. The CDR3 DNA is TGTGCCAGTAGTATCTCCGTAGCTAACTATGGCTACACCTTC. Translated, it gives CASSISVANYGYTF.

The V gene is TRBV20-1, the J gene TRBJ2-5; D is undetermined. CDR3 length equals 12 residues. Germline V CDR1 and CDR2: DFQATT, SNEGSKA (reference sequence). The ends were cut back, 3 bases at V and 4 bases at J, with 9 bases in the middle. The chain's CDR3 is CSASQSAETQYF. For the CDR3, the DNA is TGCAGTGCTAGCCAGTCCGCAGAGACCCAGTACTTC.

This clonotype was seen a few times. The chain uses TRBV4-2 and TRBJ2-7; tentatively, D is TRBD1 or TRBD2 (5 bases each). Germline V CDR1 and CDR2: LGHNA, YNFKEQ. The CDR3 sequence is 16 residues long. V was clipped by 0 bases and J by 3 bases, with 15 bases between them. The CDR3 here is CASSQDEMGRIYEQYF. CDR3 coding DNA: TGTGCCAGCAGCCAAGATGAGATGGGACGGATCTACGAGCAGTACTTC.

The rearrangement links TRBV6-5 to TRBJ1-2, with a weak D call TRBD1 (6 bases). Germline values: CDR1 MNHEY, CDR2 SVGAGI. The CDR3 has 13 residues. Trimming removed 6 bases from V and 8 bases from J, with 16 bases in between. In DNA, the CDR3 is TGTGCCAGCAGCCCACGACAGGTTGACGGCTACACCTTC. The encoded protein is CASSPRQVDGYTF.

At least ten counts were recorded for this clonotype. The V and J genes are TRBV7-2 and TRBJ2-7; D uncertain. The CDR3 sequence is 13 residues long. V lost 5 bases and J 3 bases, leaving 11 bases between the germline ends. Germline-derived CDR1 and CDR2 are SGHTA and FQGNSA. CDR3 sequence reads: CASSPRGVYEQYF. Here the CDR3 DNA reads TGTGCCAGCAGCCCCCGTGGGGTCTACGAGCAGTACTTC.

This clonotype has just a few counts. The chain employs TRBV7-2 and TRBJ2-2; tentatively, D is TRBD1 (5 bases). V gave up 7 bases and J gave up 2 bases, with 8 bases separating them. CDR1 and CDR2 from the germline V gene are SGHTA and FQGNSA. The CDR3 length is 13 residues. CDR3 sequence: CASTGLNTGELFF. In nucleotides, the CDR3 is TGTGCCAGCACAGGGCTAAACACCGGGGAGCTGTTTTTT.

The J gene is TRBJ1-5, the V gene TRBV2; no clear D gene. CDR1 is SNHLY and CDR2 is FYNNEI in the germline V gene. V was clipped by 4 bases and J by 5 bases, with 9 bases between them. The CDR3 length is 13 residues. The CDR3 region is CASSVGSDQPQHF. The CDR3 region has the DNA TGTGCCAGCAGTGTAGGGTCGGATCAGCCCCAGCATTTT.

The rearrangement uses TRBV9 and TRBJ1-1; D call uncertain. V was pared by 3 bases and J by 1 base, with 19 bases between. CDR1 is SGDLS and CDR2 is YYNGEE in the germline V gene. The CDR3 contains 17 residues. CDR3: CASSAAPKRPANTEAFF. CDR3 in DNA: TGTGCCAGCAGCGCCGCCCCCAAGAGACCGGCGAACACTGAAGCTTTCTTT.

J is TRBJ1-2 and V is TRBV3-1; D is ambiguous. The V gene lost 4 bases and the J gene lost 4 bases, with 10 bases spanning the gap. This CDR3 region has 13 residues. Looked up from germline, CDR1 is LGHDT and CDR2 is YNNKEL (reference sequence). The CDR3 is CASSLQDLYGYTF. In nucleotides, the CDR3 is TGTGCCAGCAGCCTTCAGGATCTCTATGGCTACACCTTC.

The chain recombines TRBV11-2 with TRBJ1-1, with 7 bases matching TRBD1. The ends lost 2 bases at V and 12 bases at J; junction bases unmatched: 12. CDR1 and CDR2 (germline): SGHAT, FQNNGV. This CDR3 spans 14 amino acids. The CDR3 spells CASSLSRGELGTFF. In nucleotides, the CDR3 is TGTGCCAGCAGCTTAAGCAGGGGGGAACTTGGAACTTTCTTT.

Many counts were recorded for this clonotype. The chain combines TRBV20-1 with TRBJ2-5; 9 bases fit TRBD2. In germline, CDR1 is DFQATT, CDR2 SNEGSKA (reference sequence). Losses at the gene ends were 5 bases for V and 5 bases for J; bases not matched to a gene: 12. The CDR3 has 15 amino acids. CDR3: CSAGGLAFGYETQYF. Written as DNA, the CDR3 is TGCAGTGCTGGGGGACTAGCTTTTGGTTACGAGACCCAGTACTTC.

In its sample, this clonotype was seen a few times. This chain connects TRBV4-3 to TRBJ1-1; the D is unclear. This CDR3 region has 14 residues. Germline lookup yields CDR1 LGHNA and CDR2 YSLEER. Trimming left V 3 bases short and J 1 base short, with 9 bases between. The CDR3 DNA reads as TGCGCCAGCAGCCATACGAGAGGGAACACTGAAGCTTTCTTT. It translates to CASSHTRGNTEAFF.

The V call is TRBV9, the J call TRBJ1-6; TRBD1 might be the D (5 bases). V lost 4 bases to trimming and J lost 2 bases, with 13 bases between them. The CDR3 consists of 16 residues. Germline-derived CDR1 and CDR2 are SGDLS and YYNGEE. The CDR3 bases are TGTGCCAGCAGCACGTCGGGGGGAGCCTATAATTCACCCCTCCACTTT. Amino acids: CASSTSGGAYNSPLHF.

The rearrangement joins TRBV4-1 to TRBJ1-4, with TRBD1 matching 11 bases. V was pared by 1 base and J by 8 bases, with 6 bases of the junction left unmatched. This CDR3 contains 16 residues. Per the germline V gene, CDR1 is MGHRA and CDR2 is YSYEKL. The CDR3 spells CASSQGDRGEFEKLFF. The CDR3, as DNA: TGCGCCAGCAGCCAAGGGGACAGGGGGGAATTCGAAAAACTGTTTTTT.

V is TRBV9 and J is TRBJ2-3; possible D gene TRBD2, 6 bases. Germline values: CDR1 SGDLS, CDR2 YYNGEE. The CDR3 sequence is 16 residues long. V was pared by 1 base and J by 1 base, with 13 bases between. The CDR3 protein is CASSVFPASGTDTQYF. The CDR3 DNA reads TGTGCCAGCAGCGTATTCCCGGCTAGCGGCACAGATACGCAGTATTTT. Filled out from reference TRBV9 and TRBJ2-3, the complete variable domain reads DSGVTQTPKHLITATGQRVTLRCSPRSGDLSVYWYQQSLDQGLQFLIQYYNGEERAKGNILERFSAQQFPDLHSELNLSSLELGDSALYFCASSVFPASGTDTQYFGPGTRLTVL.

This chain links TRBV15 with TRBJ2-2, with D unclear. V dropped 0 bases and J dropped 4 bases, with 9 bases sitting between them. The CDR3 is 15 amino acids. Germline V gene lookup returns CDR1 LNHNV and CDR2 YYDKDF (reference sequence). DNA of the CDR3: TGTGCCACCAGCAGAGAACCCATGCCCACCGGGGAGCTGTTTTTT. This codes for CATSREPMPTGELFF.

The chain couples TRBV18 to TRBJ2-3; D ambiguous. Germline V gene sequence: CDR1 KGHSH, CDR2 LQKENI. V lost 5 bases to trimming and J lost 4 bases, with 13 bases between them. The CDR3 length is 14 residues. The CDR3 here is CASSVETGSDTQYF. The CDR3 coding sequence is TGTGCCAGCTCAGTAGAAACTGGTTCAGATACGCAGTATTTT.

The rearrangement joins TRBV9 to TRBJ2-2, with D hard to call. The germline gives CDR1 SGDLS, CDR2 YYNGEE. V gave up 3 bases and J gave up 5 bases, with 8 bases separating them. The CDR3 has 13 residues. The CDR3 loop reads CASSADGTGELFF. DNA of the CDR3: TGTGCCAGCAGCGCAGACGGGACCGGGGAGCTGTTTTTT.

This clonotype was detected only a few times. The rearrangement joins TRBV20-1 to TRBJ2-3; 7 nucleotides match TRBD2. J was trimmed by 3 bases and V by 0 bases; bases with no gene match: 6. The CDR3 has 15 amino acids. The germline CDR1 and CDR2 sequences are DFQATT and SNEGSKA (reference sequence). Here the CDR3 DNA reads TGCAGTGCTAGAGATCCTACCGGGAGGACAGATACGCAGTATTTT. It codes for CSARDPTGRTDTQYF.

There are a few counts of this clonotype. The chain links TRBV5-1 to TRBJ1-1; 7 nucleotides align to TRBD1. CDR1 is SGHRS and CDR2 is YFSETQ in the germline V gene. The CDR3 runs to 17 residues. Unmatched junction bases numbered 14, after V lost 2 bases and J lost 4 bases. CDR3 in DNA: TGCGCCAGCAGCTTAAATTACAGGGGAGCGGGCAGCACTGAAGCTTTCTTT. Protein sequence: CASSLNYRGAGSTEAFF.

This clonotype was seen more than once but under ten times. CDR3 in amino acids: CASSEDREQYV. DNA for the CDR3: TGTGCCAGCAGTGAGGACAGGGAGCAGTACGTC. This chain links TRBV6-1 with TRBJ2-7; TRBD1 agrees at 7 bases. Germline CDR1 reads MNHNS; CDR2 reads SASEGT. V was clipped by 3 bases and J by 7 bases; unmatched bases: 0. This CDR3 has 11 amino acids.

This clonotype has at least ten counts. The chain joins TRBV27 to TRBJ2-1, with 10 bases lining up with TRBD1. Looked up from germline, CDR1 is MNHEY and CDR2 is SMNVEV (reference sequence). The ends lost 3 bases at V and 9 bases at J; junction bases unmatched: 5. The CDR3 has 14 amino acids. The DNA for the CDR3 is TGTGCCAGCAGTTTCGGGACAGGGGTTGGTGAGCAGTTCTTC. The encoded protein is CASSFGTGVGEQFF.

This clonotype was observed a handful of times. The chain recombines TRBV29-1 with TRBJ2-1, with TRBD1 matching 8 bases. The CDR3 runs 15 residues. Germline V gene sequence: CDR1 SQVTM, CDR2 ANQGSEA. V dropped 4 bases and J dropped 6; count of bases not matched to a gene: 11. The CDR3 bases are TGCAGCGTTGCCATCGGGACAGGAGTGTTCAATGAGCAGTTCTTC. It encodes CSVAIGTGVFNEQFF.

This clonotype was counted at least ten times. V is TRBV20-1 and J is TRBJ2-7; TRBD2 is a possible D gene (6 bases). CDR3 length: 14 residues. The germline gives CDR1 DFQATT, CDR2 SNEGSKA (reference sequence). V lost 4 bases and J 1 base, leaving 14 bases between the germline ends. The CDR3 spells CSAIGTDYSYEQYV. The CDR3 nucleotides are TGCAGTGCTATAGGGACGGACTATTCCTACGAGCAGTACGTC.

The V gene is TRBV29-1, the J gene TRBJ1-1; tentative D call: TRBD1 (5 bases). This CDR3 has 12 residues. Germline V gene sequence: CDR1 SQVTM, CDR2 ANQGSEA. V lost 6 bases and J 3 bases, leaving 11 bases between the germline ends. This chain's CDR3 is CSVSLGHTEAFF. DNA for the CDR3: TGCAGCGTCTCGTTGGGGCACACTGAAGCTTTCTTT.

This clonotype was counted a few times. The chain is built from TRBV7-2 and TRBJ1-5; 11 bases match TRBD1. CDR3 length: 15 amino acids. CDR1 SGHTA and CDR2 FQGNSA come from the germline V gene. Trimming at V came to 5 bases and at J to 6 bases, leaving 6 bases not matched to a gene. In nucleotides, the CDR3 is TGTGCCAGCAGCGCGGGACAGGGGGTCCGTCAGCCCCAGCATTTT. Protein: CASSAGQGVRQPQHF.

There are many counts of this clonotype. The genes are TRBV7-9 and TRBJ2-1; D uncertain. Trimming left V 0 bases short and J 9 bases short, with 3 bases between. The CDR3 is made up of 11 amino acids. Germline CDR1 reads SEHNR; CDR2 reads FQNEAQ (reference sequence). CDR3 coding DNA: TGTGCCAGCAGCTTAGCCCCTGAGCAGTTCTTC. Translated, it gives CASSLAPEQFF.

This clonotype turned up a few times. This sequence joins TRBV7-9 and TRBJ1-1, with 10 bases that match TRBD1. Germline V gene sequence: CDR1 SEHNR, CDR2 FQNEAQ (reference sequence). CDR3 length: 12 amino acids. The V and J ends lost 4 bases and 8 bases, in that order; junction bases with no gene match: 1. The CDR3 loop reads CASSSDRGEAFF. The CDR3 DNA is TGTGCCAGCAGCTCGGACAGGGGGGAAGCTTTCTTT.

This clonotype was recorded many times. CDR3 sequence: CASSQAASGLAYEQYF. In DNA form, the CDR3 reads TGCGCCAGCAGCCAAGCGGCGAGCGGGTTAGCCTACGAGCAGTACTTC. This rearrangement joins TRBV4-1 to TRBJ2-7; D may be TRBD2 (6 bases). This CDR3 region has 16 residues. V gave up 1 base and J gave up 2 bases, with 15 bases separating them. In germline, CDR1 is MGHRA, CDR2 YSYEKL.

The chain joins TRBV30 to TRBJ2-6; 7 bases are shared with TRBD1. CDR1 GTSNPN and CDR2 SVGIG come from the germline V gene (reference sequence). V was clipped by 4 bases and J by 4 bases; unmatched bases: 19. CDR3 length equals 19 residues. DNA for the CDR3: TGTGCCTGGACCGGGACAGTGATTTCGGCTCGTCCAGGGGCCAACGTCCTGACTTTC. The encoded protein is CAWTGTVISARPGANVLTF. The full variable domain, rest sourced from reference TRBV30 and TRBJ2-6, is SQTIHQWPATLVQPVGSPLSLECTVEGTSNPNLYWYRQAAGRGLQLLFYSVGIGQISSEVPQNLSASRPQDRQFILSSKKLLLSDSGFYLCAWTGTVISARPGANVLTFGAGSRLTVL.

This clonotype was picked up a small number of times. This chain joins TRBV28 and TRBJ1-3, with D perhaps TRBD1 (6 bases). The germline V gene encodes CDR1 MDHEN and CDR2 SYDVKM. The CDR3 extends over 15 amino acids. V was trimmed by 6 bases and J by 9 bases, leaving 21 bases between them. This chain's CDR3 is CASSDGQSPESTIYF. CDR3 sequence (DNA): TGTGCCAGCAGCGACGGACAGAGCCCTGAGAGCACCATATATTTT.